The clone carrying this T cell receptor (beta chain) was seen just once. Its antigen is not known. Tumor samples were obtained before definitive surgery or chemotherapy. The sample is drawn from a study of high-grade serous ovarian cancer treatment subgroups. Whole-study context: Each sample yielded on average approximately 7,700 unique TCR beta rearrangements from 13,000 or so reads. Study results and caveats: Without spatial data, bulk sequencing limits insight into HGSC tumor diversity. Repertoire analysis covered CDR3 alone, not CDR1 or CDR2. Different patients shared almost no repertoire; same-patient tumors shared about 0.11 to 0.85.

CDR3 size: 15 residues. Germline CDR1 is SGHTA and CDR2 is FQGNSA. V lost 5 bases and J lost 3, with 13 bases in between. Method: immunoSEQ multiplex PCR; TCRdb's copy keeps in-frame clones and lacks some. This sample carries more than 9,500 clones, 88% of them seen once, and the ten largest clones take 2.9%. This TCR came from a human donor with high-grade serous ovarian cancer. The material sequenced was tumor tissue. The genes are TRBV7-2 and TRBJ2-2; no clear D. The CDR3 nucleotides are TGTGCCAGCAGCGCCTCCGGGTCCGACACCGGGGAGCTGTTTTTT. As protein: CASSASGSDTGELFF.